The clone carrying this TCR beta chain was counted once. Its target is unknown. The sample originates from a study of cytomegalovirus exposure and HLA in healthy donors. Whole-study findings and limits: Presence/absence analyses assumed roughly uniform sequencing depth across donors.

The CDR3 extends over 14 amino acids. J gave up 5 bases and V 7 bases, and 7 bases lay outside the gene matches. CDR1 and CDR2 (germline): MNHNY, SVGAGI (reference sequence). The PCR made use of 60 Vbeta and 13 Jbeta primers. The assay was immunoSEQ multiplex PCR, and TCRdb's table has in-frame clones only and misses some. The table shows roughly 120,000 clones, with over 75% occurring only once. Sequencing was performed on PBMCs. This TCR came from a human donor in good health. This chain uses TRBV6-6 with TRBJ1-5; 8 bases are shared with TRBD1. The CDR3 DNA sequence: TGTGCCAGCACCCTGGACAGGGAATATCAGCCCCAGCATTTT. It codes for CASTLDREYQPQHF.